This T cell receptor (beta chain) was recorded in a study of response to subunit inactivated influenza vaccine. The CDR3 is made up of 16 amino acids. V was clipped by 1 base and J by 0 bases, with 13 bases between them. Germline V CDR1 and CDR2: LGHNA, YSLEER. This clonotype was counted a few times. Its antigen is unidentified. TCRdb itself ran the RT-PCR reads through MiXCR, one entry per CDR3 protein. The sample records under 550,000 distinct CDR3 sequences, approximately 7.8% being singletons. Whole-study findings and limits: The authors suggested that few new T cells are recruited per seasonal influenza vaccination.

The sample here was PBMCs from blood, taken roughly 24 months after vaccination. The source is a man between 50 and 69 years old who received an inactivated influenza vaccine. The chain has TRBV4-3 and TRBJ2-7; no reliable D call. CDR3: CASSQGAVGGSYEQYF. CDR3 DNA sequence: TGCGCCAGCAGCCAAGGAGCCGTTGGCGGCTCCTACGAGCAGTACTTC.